The 25 T cell receptor beta chains reported below all come from one sample, sequenced in a study of blood T cells in healthy people across ages. Combining a sample-barcoded 5' primer with a J-beta primer mix, a second PCR ran for roughly 7 to 11 cycles. TCRdb reprocessed the 5' RACE reads with MiXCR, giving one entry per CDR3 protein. The table shows over 600,000 distinct CDR3 sequences, with less than 45% occurring only once. Input material: blood. These receptor sequences come from a man older than 75 in good health.

The DNA of the CDR3 is TGTGCCAGCAGCTTACAACGAGCGGGCCACAATGAGCAGTTCTTC. Its translation: CASSLQRAGHNEQFF. This chain uses TRBV7-9 with TRBJ2-1, with D tentatively TRBD2 (6 bases). V lost 2 bases, J lost 5 bases, and 13 bases lay in between. Germline V gives CDR1 SEHNR, CDR2 FQNEAQ (reference sequence). The CDR3 is made up of 15 amino acids.

V gene TRBV20-1 combines with J gene TRBJ2-7; 12 bases are a match to TRBD2. There are 17 residues in the CDR3. Germline values: CDR1 DFQATT, CDR2 SNEGSKA (reference sequence). Trimming took 3 bases from V and 3 from J; bases not matched to a gene: 12. CDR3 in amino acids: CSASSGTSGGTIYEQYF. As DNA, the CDR3 is TGCAGTGCTAGCTCCGGAACTAGCGGGGGGACTATCTACGAGCAGTACTTC.

This clonotype was seen more than once but under ten times. The chain couples TRBV29-1 to TRBJ2-1, with 10 bases aligning to TRBD2. The J segment lost 6 bases and the V segment lost 6 bases, leaving 11 bases of the junction unmatched. The length of the CDR3 is 15 residues. Per germline, CDR1 SQVTM and CDR2 ANQGSEA. The CDR3 DNA is TGCAGCGTCGGGACTAGCGTAGGGAGTGTCAATGAGCAGTTCTTC. Amino acids: CSVGTSVGSVNEQFF.

This chain joins TRBV6-6 and TRBJ2-3, with 9 bases fitting TRBD1. With V trimmed by 6 bases and J by 4 bases, 5 bases remained unmatched. The CDR3 loop spans 14 amino acids. Germline loops: CDR1 MNHNY, CDR2 SVGAGI (reference sequence). The CDR3, as DNA: TGTGCCAGCAGGGAGGGACAGGGCCCAGATACGCAGTATTTT. Translated, it gives CASREGQGPDTQYF.

This clonotype has just a few counts. The chain is built from TRBV20-1 and TRBJ2-5; TRBD1 matches 7 bases. Germline CDR1 DFQATT, CDR2 SNEGSKA (reference sequence). Trimming cost V 4 bases and J 5 bases; bases outside gene matches: 10. The CDR3 contains 14 residues. The CDR3 spells CSATRDSQVETQYF. CDR3 nucleotide sequence: TGCAGTGCTACCCGGGACAGTCAAGTTGAGACCCAGTACTTC.

This clonotype appeared a few times. J is TRBJ2-3 and V is TRBV6-2 or TRBV6-3; D might be TRBD1 (6 bases). The CDR3 sequence is 13 residues long. Germline V gene lookup returns CDR1 MNHEY and CDR2 SVGEGT. Trimming removed 5 bases from V and 6 bases from J, with 12 bases in between. The CDR3, as DNA: TGTGCCAGCAGTGAAACAGGGACCGATACGCAGTATTTT. This translates into CASSETGTDTQYF.

V is TRBV28 and J is TRBJ1-2, with D unresolved. This CDR3 is built from 14 residues. Germline loops: CDR1 MDHEN, CDR2 SYDVKM. Trimming pared 6 bases from V and 4 bases from J, leaving 15 bases between. Here the CDR3 DNA reads TGTGCCAGCAGCTTAAGGCCTCGGACCTATGGCTACACCTTC. Encoded protein: CASSLRPRTYGYTF.

With regard to this clonotype: The junction and the germline gene differ at one end; a read error may be behind it. The genes are TRBV4-2 and TRBJ1-1; D call uncertain. This CDR3 region has 14 residues. Germline-derived CDR1 and CDR2 are LGHNA and YNFKEQ. The CDR3 reads CASSQESRQEQALF. In DNA form, the CDR3 reads TGTGCCAGCAGCCAAGAATCAAGGCAAGAACAAGCTCTCTTT.

This rearrangement joins TRBV29-1 to TRBJ2-1; the match to TRBD1 covers 9 bases. With 6 bases clipped from V and 4 bases from J, the junction kept 7 bases outside the gene matches. CDR1 and CDR2 (germline): SQVTM, ANQGSEA. CDR3 length: 14 residues. The CDR3 coding sequence is TGCAGCGTGATGCCGGGACAGGGTTACAATGAGCAGTTCTTC. Its protein product is CSVMPGQGYNEQFF.

This clonotype was seen a single time. The CDR3, as DNA: TGTGCCAGCAGCAAAGGGACCGATGGCGCCTTCTCCTACGAGCAGTACTTC. Amino acid sequence: CASSKGTDGAFSYEQYF. The chain links TRBV21-1 to TRBJ2-7; the tabulated D call, TRBD1, remains unverified against the DNA. TRBV21-1 has pseudogene status. This CDR3 comprises 17 residues.

J is TRBJ1-6 and V is TRBV7-2, with D maybe TRBD1 (6 bases). The CDR3 is 14 amino acids. Germline V gene lookup returns CDR1 SGHTA and CDR2 FQGNSA. Trimming pared 5 bases from V and 9 bases from J, leaving 14 bases between. The CDR3: CASSQTRGASPLHF. Here the CDR3 DNA reads TGTGCCAGCAGCCAGACGAGGGGGGCTTCACCCCTCCACTTT.

The chain has TRBV13 and TRBJ1-2; D is ambiguous. V was trimmed by 0 bases and J by 0 bases, leaving 5 bases between them. The V gene's germline CDR1 is PRHDT and CDR2 FYEKMQ (reference sequence). The CDR3 extends over 14 amino acids. This CDR3 is CASSLGRPNYGYTF. The CDR3 coding sequence is TGTGCCAGCAGCTTAGGTCGTCCTAACTATGGCTACACCTTC.

This clonotype was found many times. The chain is built from TRBV4-3 and TRBJ2-5, with 9 bases fitting TRBD2. Germline loops: CDR1 LGHNA, CDR2 YSLEER. The CDR3 spans 15 residues. J gave up 5 bases and V 3 bases, and 7 bases lay outside the gene matches. The CDR3 loop reads CASSHYSGSGETQYF. DNA of the CDR3: TGCGCCAGCAGCCACTATAGCGGGAGCGGGGAGACCCAGTACTTC.

The CDR3 reads CASSQVSGDSPLHF. The CDR3 bases are TGTGCCAGCAGCCAGGTATCAGGGGATTCACCCCTCCACTTT. The rearrangement joins TRBV14 to TRBJ1-6, with a weak D call TRBD1 (6 bases). Germline lookup yields CDR1 SGHDN and CDR2 FVKESK. The CDR3 runs to 14 residues. V was cut by 3 bases and J by 8 bases, with 11 bases left in between.

The rearrangement joins TRBV10-2 to TRBJ2-5, with TRBD2 matching over 15 bases. Trimming cost V 3 bases and J 4 bases; bases outside gene matches: 6. CDR1 is WSHSY, CDR2 SAAADI, per germline. The CDR3 consists of 17 residues. The CDR3 region is CASSDPGLAGGIETQYF. The DNA for the CDR3 is TGCGCCAGCAGTGATCCGGGACTAGCGGGGGGTATAGAGACCCAGTACTTC.

V usage is TRBV7-9 and J usage is TRBJ2-2; TRBD2 aligns across 8 bases. V lost 5 bases to trimming and J lost 1 base; unmatched junction nucleotides: 3. The CDR3 consists of 15 residues. The germline V gene has CDR1 SEHNR and CDR2 FQNEAQ (reference sequence). CDR3: CASSKTSVNTGELFF. CDR3 nucleotides: TGTGCCAGCAGCAAGACTAGCGTGAACACCGGGGAGCTGTTTTTT.

This chain connects TRBV11-2 to TRBJ2-1; D is unresolved. V lost 1 base to trimming and J lost 13 bases, with 8 bases between them. In germline, CDR1 is SGHAT, CDR2 FQNNGV. The CDR3 runs 11 residues. CDR3 in DNA: TGTGCCAGCAGCTTAGCGGGCGTACAGTTCTTC. Protein sequence: CASSLAGVQFF.

This clonotype showed up just a few times. This rearrangement joins TRBV20-1 to TRBJ2-5; 14 positions agree with TRBD2. CDR1 is DFQATT, CDR2 SNEGSKA, per germline (reference sequence). Trimming at V came to 6 bases and at J to 5 bases, leaving 5 bases not matched to a gene. CDR3 length: 14 amino acids. CDR3 nucleotide sequence: TGCAGTGCCGAGACTAGCGGGGGGGAGGAGACCCAGTACTTC. Its protein is CSAETSGGEETQYF.

As DNA, the CDR3 is TGTGCCAGCAGTTACAGGACATCCTCGTCCAACGAGCAGTACTTC. It encodes CASSYRTSSSNEQYF. The V gene is TRBV6-5, the J gene TRBJ2-7, with D possibly TRBD1 on 5 matching bases. With 2 bases removed from V and 5 bases from J, the gap between germline ends came to 16 bases. The CDR3 runs 15 residues. Germline V CDR1 and CDR2: MNHEY, SVGAGI.

The chain has TRBV12-3 or TRBV12-4 and TRBJ1-6; unclear D gene. CDR3 length equals 16 residues. V lost 1 base, J lost 7 bases, and 14 bases lay in between. Here the CDR3 reads CASSLGPSTTNSPLHF. The CDR3 nucleotides are TGTGCCAGCAGTTTAGGACCCAGTACAACAAATTCACCCCTCCACTTT.

This clonotype was seen at least ten times. The chain joins TRBV12-3 or TRBV12-4 to TRBJ1-2; D not resolved. The V and J ends lost 8 bases and 7 bases respectively, with 11 bases between them. This CDR3 has 11 amino acids. CDR3 DNA: TGTGCCAGCGAAGGGCCCAGTGGCTACACCTTC. Its protein is CASEGPSGYTF.

This clonotype was recorded many times. The chain links TRBV6-2 or TRBV6-3 to TRBJ1-1, with 7 bases lining up with TRBD1. V lost 0 bases and J lost 4; bases outside the gene matches: 14. CDR3 length: 18 residues. Germline V lookup: CDR1 MNHEY, CDR2 SVGEGT. CDR3 region: CASSYSSWQGDGGTEAFF. The CDR3 region has the DNA TGTGCCAGCAGTTACTCGAGTTGGCAGGGGGATGGTGGCACTGAAGCTTTCTTT.

The V call is TRBV7-3, the J call TRBJ2-5; maybe TRBD2 (6 bases). Germline loops: CDR1 SGHTA, CDR2 FQGTGA. Trimming removed 5 bases at V and 3 bases at J, with 16 bases between. The CDR3 contains 15 residues. The chain's CDR3 is CASSASGSGKETQYF. CDR3 coding DNA: TGTGCCAGCAGCGCCTCGGGTAGCGGCAAAGAGACCCAGTACTTC.

This clonotype was detected many times. The chain carries TRBV4-2 and TRBJ2-7; 11 bases agree with TRBD2. V was pared by 6 bases and J by 2 bases, with 6 bases of the junction left unmatched. Germline CDR1 LGHNA, CDR2 YNFKEQ. This CDR3 has 15 residues. This CDR3 reads CASRYIAGGTYEQYF. CDR3 in DNA: TGTGCCAGCAGGTACATAGCGGGGGGGACCTACGAGCAGTACTTC.

The chain is built from TRBV20-1 and TRBJ2-1, with D perhaps assigned TRBD1 or TRBD2 (5 bases each). The V end lost 6 bases, the J end lost 9 bases, and 18 bases lay between the germline ends. The CDR3 covers 13 residues. Per germline, CDR1 DFQATT and CDR2 SNEGSKA (reference sequence). The CDR3 DNA sequence: TGCAGTGCAGACGGGACGGACCGCGGTGAGCAGTTCTTC. Its translation: CSADGTDRGEQFF.